This paragraph reports one T cell receptor (beta chain). Its antigen is not known. These data come from a study of cytomegalovirus exposure and HLA in healthy donors. Broader study findings: According to the study, 150 to 200 TCR beta chains were cytomegalovirus-associated. Most TCR sequences showed up rarely, but some public TCRs showed up in many donors.

The CDR3 runs to 14 residues. V lost 3 bases and J lost 2, with 11 bases in between. CDR1 and CDR2 (germline): SEHNR, FQNEAQ (reference sequence). PCR used 60 Vbeta primers and 13 Jbeta primers. Repertoires were generated with immunoSEQ multiplex PCR, while TCRdb's copy carries only in-frame clones and drops some. The table shows about 100,000 clones, with 78% occurring only once. Those who donated were healthy bone marrow donors. The TCR was taken from an older woman in good health and CMV-seronegative. Sequenced: PBMCs. The rearrangement joins TRBV7-9 to TRBJ2-7, with D possibly being TRBD1 (6 bases). For the CDR3, the DNA is TGTGCCAGCAGCTTGACAGGTATAACCTACGAGCAGTACTTC. This encodes CASSLTGITYEQYF.